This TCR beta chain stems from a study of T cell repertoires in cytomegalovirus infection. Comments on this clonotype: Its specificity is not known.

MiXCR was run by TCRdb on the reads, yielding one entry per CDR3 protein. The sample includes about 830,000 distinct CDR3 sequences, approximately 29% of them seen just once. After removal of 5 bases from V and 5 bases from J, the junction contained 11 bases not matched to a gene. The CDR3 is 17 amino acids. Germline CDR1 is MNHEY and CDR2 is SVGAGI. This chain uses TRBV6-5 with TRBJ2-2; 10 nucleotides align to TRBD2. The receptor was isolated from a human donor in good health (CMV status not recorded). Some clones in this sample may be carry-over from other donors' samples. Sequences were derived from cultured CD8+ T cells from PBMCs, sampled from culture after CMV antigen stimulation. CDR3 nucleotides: TGTGCCAGCAGTCTTTACGTCAGCGGGGGGGGGACCGGGGAGCTGTTTTTT. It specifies CASSLYVSGGGTGELFF.